The clone carrying this T cell receptor (beta chain) came up a few times. Its specificity is not known. The data were taken from a study of T cell clonotyping in hematopoietic cell transplantation. Study-wide findings and caveats: Recipient TCR diversity dropped after transplant; expanded clonotypes rose from day 30 to 180. Without cell sorting, CD4 versus CD8 contributions remain unresolved.

Measured with immunoSEQ multiplex PCR; TCRdb has only the in-frame clones, and not every one. Of about 10,000 clones listed, approximately 80% are singletons. V was shortened by 5 bases and J by 1 base, with 17 bases between the two germline ends. The CDR3 is made up of 16 amino acids. Germline CDR1 reads LNHDA; CDR2 reads SQIVND (reference sequence). The sequencing used PBMCs, collected 30 days after allogeneic stem cell transplant. The sequence came from a female patient in her thirties or forties who had an allogeneic stem cell transplant from a related donor, so T cells may come from the graft donor. Some clones in this sample may be carry-over from other donors' samples. This sequence joins TRBV19 and TRBJ1-1; the D is unclear. CDR3 sequence: CASSVMAGRGNTEAFF. The CDR3 nucleotides read TGTGCCAGTAGTGTAATGGCTGGCCGGGGGAACACTGAAGCTTTCTTT.